This T cell receptor (beta chain) originates from a study of T-cell memory formation after mild COVID-19. The overall study: Each donor largely had its own TCR clusters. Study-level findings and limits: Cross-reactive memory appears to have joined, as suggested by some responding clones showing up in pre-infection memory. CD4+ clones that contracted lay mainly in CM and EM; CD8+ ones lay in EMRA.

In its sample, this clonotype was seen a few times. Its antigen remains unidentified. V shed 4 bases and J shed 5 bases, with 11 bases lying between them. The CDR3 has 14 amino acids. Looked up from germline, CDR1 is MNHEY and CDR2 is SVGEGT. TCR alpha and TCR beta cDNA libraries carrying sample barcodes and UMIs came from 5'RACE with constant-segment primers. Each CDR3 protein gets one entry after TCRdb re-called the 5' RACE reads with MiXCR. The table includes around 300,000 distinct CDR3 sequences, approximately 14% detected once. The sequenced material came from PBMCs or a T cell subset sorted from them (not recorded which). The receptor's source is a man aged 18 to 30 who had mild COVID-19 (a few samples of this study predate the infection). Cell type and time point are not known. The chain couples TRBV6-2 or TRBV6-3 to TRBJ1-4; D call uncertain. The CDR3 bases are TGTGCCAGCAGTTTCTGGCGGATGAATGAAAAACTGTTTTTT. Amino acid sequence: CASSFWRMNEKLFF.